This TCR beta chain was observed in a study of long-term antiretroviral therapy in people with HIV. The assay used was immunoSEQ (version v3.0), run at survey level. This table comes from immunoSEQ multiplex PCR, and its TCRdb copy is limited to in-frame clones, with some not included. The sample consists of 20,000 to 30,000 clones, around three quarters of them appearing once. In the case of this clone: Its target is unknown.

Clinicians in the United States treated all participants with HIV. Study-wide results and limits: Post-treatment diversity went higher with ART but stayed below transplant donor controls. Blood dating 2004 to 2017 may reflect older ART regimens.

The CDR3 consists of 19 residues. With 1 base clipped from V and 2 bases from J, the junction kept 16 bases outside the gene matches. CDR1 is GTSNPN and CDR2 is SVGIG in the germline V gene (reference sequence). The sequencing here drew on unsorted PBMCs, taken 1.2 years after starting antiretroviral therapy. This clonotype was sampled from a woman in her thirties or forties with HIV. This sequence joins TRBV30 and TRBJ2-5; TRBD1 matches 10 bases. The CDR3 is CAWSENRDRGRFWQETQYF. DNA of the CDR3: TGTGCCTGGAGTGAAAACCGGGACAGGGGCAGGTTTTGGCAAGAGACCCAGTACTTC.